Following are 21 T cell receptor beta chains from one sample sequenced in a study of blood T cells in healthy people across ages. Together with a sample-barcoded 5' primer, a J-beta primer mix was included in a second PCR lasting roughly 6 to 12 cycles. Each CDR3 protein gets one entry after TCRdb re-called the 5' RACE reads with MiXCR. The sample carries some 1,000,000 distinct CDR3 sequences, approximately 25% recorded once. This sample was shared with a second study, whose subject was T cells of mothers and their children.

The sequencing sample was made of blood. These receptors were taken from a girl aged 2-10 years in good health.

J is TRBJ1-1 and V is TRBV11-2; the D is unclear. The germline gives CDR1 SGHAT, CDR2 FQNNGV. Trimming shortened V by 8 bases and J by 7 bases, and 17 bases separated the two germline ends. This CDR3 is built from 13 residues. The CDR3 DNA follows: TGTGCCAGCTCACCTAGTATGACAATTGAAGCTTTCTTT. It encodes CASSPSMTIEAFF.

The rearrangement uses TRBV20-1 and TRBJ1-2; tentative D call: TRBD1 (5 bases). V was shortened by 4 bases and J by 6 bases, with 15 bases between the two germline ends. The CDR3 is 13 amino acids. Germline CDR1 and CDR2: DFQATT and SNEGSKA (reference sequence). The DNA for the CDR3 is TGCAGTGCTAAATATGGGGGAGGAAATGGCTACACCTTC. This translates into CSAKYGGGNGYTF.

V and J are TRBV20-1 and TRBJ2-1; D unresolved. Germline-derived CDR1 and CDR2 are DFQATT and SNEGSKA (reference sequence). V was pared by 4 bases and J by 2 bases, with 15 bases between. There are 15 residues in the CDR3. The CDR3 protein is CSANWETRTYNEQFF. The CDR3 nucleotides read TGCAGTGCTAACTGGGAAACACGAACCTACAATGAGCAGTTCTTC.

The rearrangement uses TRBV6-6 and TRBJ2-7; D is uncertain. V was cut by 1 base and J by 3 bases, with 10 bases left in between. Germline loops: CDR1 MNHNY, CDR2 SVGAGI (reference sequence). The CDR3 consists of 14 residues. The CDR3 spells CASSYFTLNYEQYF. CDR3 in DNA: TGTGCCAGCAGTTACTTTACCCTTAACTACGAGCAGTACTTC.

The CDR3 region is CASSLTSGTNEQFF. Here the CDR3 DNA reads TGTGCCAGCAGCTTAACTAGCGGGACCAATGAGCAGTTCTTC. V is TRBV7-3 and J is TRBJ2-1; 8 nucleotides line up with TRBD2. Germline CDR1 is SGHTA and CDR2 is FQGTGA. J was trimmed by 6 bases and V by 0 bases; bases with no gene match: 1. This CDR3 is built from 14 residues.

The J gene is TRBJ1-6, the V gene TRBV12-3 or TRBV12-4; 7 bases match TRBD1. The CDR3 is made up of 12 amino acids. The junction had 2 bases not matched to a gene; V was cut back by 5 bases and J by 10 bases. CDR3 sequence: CASSQGGSPLHF. As DNA, the CDR3 is TGTGCCAGCAGTCAGGGGGGATCACCCCTCCACTTT.

The CDR3 DNA reads as TGCAGCGTTGCCCTGACAGGGCAAGAGACCCAGTACTTC. Its protein product is CSVALTGQETQYF. The rearrangement uses TRBV29-1 and TRBJ2-5, with TRBD1 matching 7 bases. CDR1 is SQVTM, CDR2 ANQGSEA, per germline. The CDR3 length is 13 residues. The ends lost 4 bases at V and 2 bases at J; junction bases unmatched: 4.

This clonotype has just a few counts. The gene calls are TRBV12-3 or TRBV12-4 and TRBJ2-1; D ambiguous. V was shortened by 6 bases and J by 7 bases, with 13 bases between the two germline ends. The CDR3 consists of 13 residues. CDR3: CASSLPRQNEQFF. CDR3 sequence (DNA): TGTGCCAGCAGCCTCCCTAGGCAGAATGAGCAGTTCTTC.

The DNA for the CDR3 is TGTGCCAGCAGCTTTCACGGACAGGAAGAGACCCAGTACTTC. The encoded protein is CASSFHGQEETQYF. This chain joins TRBV11-2 and TRBJ2-5; 7 bases map to TRBD1. This CDR3 comprises 14 residues. Germline trimming cut 3 bases from V and 3 bases from J; bases unmatched to any gene: 4. Germline V lookup: CDR1 SGHAT, CDR2 FQNNGV.

This chain joins TRBV7-3 and TRBJ1-2; a possible D gene is TRBD1 (6 bases). This CDR3 spans 11 amino acids. The V end was cut by 10 bases, the J end by 8 bases, with 14 bases between. The germline V gene encodes CDR1 SGHTA and CDR2 FQGTGA. The CDR3 sequence is CATKGDEGYTF. In DNA, the CDR3 is TGTGCCACCAAGGGGGACGAGGGCTACACCTTC.

The rearrangement uses TRBV15 and TRBJ2-7; D unclear. Germline CDR1 is LNHNV and CDR2 is YYDKDF (reference sequence). The CDR3 sequence is 13 residues long. Trimming took 0 bases from V and 2 from J, leaving 5 bases between them. This chain's CDR3 is CATSRDQPYEQYF. CDR3 DNA: TGTGCCACCAGCAGAGATCAGCCCTACGAGCAGTACTTC.

This clonotype turned up a few times. V usage is TRBV12-3 or TRBV12-4 and J usage is TRBJ2-5, with D tentatively TRBD2 (5 bases). The V gene lost 6 bases and the J gene lost 1 base, with 12 bases spanning the gap. The CDR3 length is 14 residues. The CDR3 bases are TGTGCCAGCAGCCCCGGACTGGTCCAAGAGACCCAGTACTTC. Protein sequence: CASSPGLVQETQYF.

V usage is TRBV6-2 or TRBV6-3 and J usage is TRBJ2-2; the D is unclear. V lost 8 bases to trimming and J lost 6 bases, with 10 bases between them. The CDR3 contains 12 residues. Germline V gives CDR1 MNHEY, CDR2 SVGEGT. The CDR3 loop is CASRIPAGELFF. CDR3 bases: TGTGCCAGCCGTATACCGGCCGGGGAGCTGTTTTTT.

In this sample, this clonotype turned up a few times. This rearrangement joins TRBV4-3 to TRBJ1-2; no firm D call. Germline loops: CDR1 LGHNA, CDR2 YSLEER. V was shortened by 0 bases and J by 8 bases, with 13 bases between the two germline ends. This CDR3 comprises 14 residues. The CDR3 here is CASSQDLSVYGYTF. In DNA, the CDR3 is TGCGCCAGCAGCCAAGATTTAAGCGTGTACGGCTACACCTTC.

This chain connects TRBV5-1 to TRBJ2-1; possible D gene TRBD1, 6 bases. The germline CDR1 and CDR2 sequences are SGHRS and YFSETQ. The ends were cut back, 3 bases at V and 3 bases at J, with 13 bases in the middle. The CDR3 spans 15 residues. CDR3 in DNA: TGCGCCAGCAGCTCGTCAGGGGCGGACTACAATGAGCAGTTCTTC. It encodes CASSSSGADYNEQFF. Full variable domain (missing parts from reference TRBV5-1 and TRBJ2-1): KAGVTQTPRYLIKTRGQQVTLSCSPISGHRSVSWYQQTPGQGLQFLFEYFSETQRNKGNFPGRFSGRQFSNSRSEMNVSTLELGDSALYLCASSSSGADYNEQFFGPGTRLTVL.

The V gene is TRBV3-1, the J gene TRBJ1-6; D unclear. The CDR3 length is 15 residues. In germline, CDR1 is LGHDT, CDR2 YNNKEL (reference sequence). Between the trimmed V and J ends, which lost 0 bases and 12 bases, there was a span of 15 bases. CDR3 sequence (DNA): TGTGCCAGCAGCCAAGATTCCCGTCAAATCAGACCCCTCCACTTT. Translation: CASSQDSRQIRPLHF.

The V call is TRBV2, the J call TRBJ1-1; D call uncertain. The V gene's germline CDR1 is SNHLY and CDR2 FYNNEI. The germline V and J ends were trimmed by 4 bases and 4 bases, with 13 bases remaining between them. This CDR3 is 14 amino acids long. CDR3 nucleotides: TGTGCCAGCAGTGGCACGAGGGTAGGCACTGAAGCTTTCTTT. Translated, it gives CASSGTRVGTEAFF. The whole variable domain, remainder taken from reference TRBV2 and TRBJ1-1, is EPEVTQTPSHQVTQMGQEVILRCVPISNHLYFYWYRQILGQKVEFLVSFYNNEISEKSEIFDDQFSVERPDGSNFTLKIRSTKLEDSAMYFCASSGTRVGTEAFFGQGTRLTVV.

This clonotype showed up just a few times. The gene calls are TRBV5-4 and TRBJ1-2; tentatively, D is TRBD1 (6 bases). The CDR3 runs to 15 residues. Trimming left V 1 base short and J 3 bases short, with 13 bases between. Looked up from germline, CDR1 is SGHNT and CDR2 is YYREEE (reference sequence). The CDR3 is CASSLRLTGYYGYTF. The CDR3 bases are TGTGCCAGCAGCTTGCGTCTTACAGGGTACTATGGCTACACCTTC.

This chain uses TRBV29-1 with TRBJ1-2; 7 bases fit TRBD1. The V and J ends lost 3 bases and 6 bases, in that order; junction bases with no gene match: 4. CDR3 length equals 12 residues. Germline assignment: CDR1 SQVTM and CDR2 ANQGSEA. The CDR3: CSVDPGTDGYTF. DNA for the CDR3: TGCAGCGTTGATCCGGGGACAGATGGCTACACCTTC.

This rearrangement joins TRBV7-9 to TRBJ2-7, with 7 bases aligning to TRBD1. The CDR3 consists of 15 residues. V lost 2 bases, J lost 7 bases, and 11 bases stayed unmatched. Germline CDR1 is SEHNR and CDR2 is FQNEAQ (reference sequence). CDR3 loop: CASSLKGQLILEQYF. The DNA of the CDR3 is TGTGCCAGCAGCTTAAAGGGACAGCTGATCCTGGAGCAGTACTTC.

This clonotype was detected a few times. The J gene is TRBJ2-2, the V gene TRBV11-2; the D call may be TRBD1 or TRBD2 (5 bases each). The V gene's germline CDR1 is SGHAT and CDR2 FQNNGV. CDR3 size: 17 residues. Deletions cut 5 bases from V and 3 bases from J, with 19 bases between. In DNA form, the CDR3 reads TGTGCCAGCAGCCCAATTATGGGGGTGGGAGACACCGGGGAGCTGTTTTTT. This codes for CASSPIMGVGDTGELFF.